This T cell receptor (beta chain) stems from a study of blood T cell repertoires in COVID-19. Across the whole study: COVID-19 samples, acute and convalescent, were from the United States, Italy and Spain. T cells, B-cell-depleted T cells, or PBMCs supplied cDNA or gDNA.

Study processing details: From reference gene primer amplification, estimates of nucleated cell counts were derived. Repertoires were generated with immunoSEQ multiplex PCR, while TCRdb's copy carries only in-frame clones and drops some. Clone size and V and J calls were adopted from that table, with D and trimming inferred from the DNA. The sample shows 95,000 to 100,000 clones, about 84% of them seen only once. The CDR3 totals 16 residues. The germline CDR1 and CDR2 sequences are LNHDA and SQIVND (reference sequence). V was pared by 5 bases and J by 0 bases, with 16 bases between. The clonotype was recovered from a human donor in a cohort sampled during active COVID-19. The sample comprised peripheral blood. The chain uses TRBV19 and TRBJ1-2, with D perhaps matching TRBD1 (5 bases). The CDR3: CASSYVQGPTNYGYTF. The CDR3 DNA sequence: TGTGCCAGTAGTTACGTTCAGGGCCCCACTAACTATGGCTACACCTTC.